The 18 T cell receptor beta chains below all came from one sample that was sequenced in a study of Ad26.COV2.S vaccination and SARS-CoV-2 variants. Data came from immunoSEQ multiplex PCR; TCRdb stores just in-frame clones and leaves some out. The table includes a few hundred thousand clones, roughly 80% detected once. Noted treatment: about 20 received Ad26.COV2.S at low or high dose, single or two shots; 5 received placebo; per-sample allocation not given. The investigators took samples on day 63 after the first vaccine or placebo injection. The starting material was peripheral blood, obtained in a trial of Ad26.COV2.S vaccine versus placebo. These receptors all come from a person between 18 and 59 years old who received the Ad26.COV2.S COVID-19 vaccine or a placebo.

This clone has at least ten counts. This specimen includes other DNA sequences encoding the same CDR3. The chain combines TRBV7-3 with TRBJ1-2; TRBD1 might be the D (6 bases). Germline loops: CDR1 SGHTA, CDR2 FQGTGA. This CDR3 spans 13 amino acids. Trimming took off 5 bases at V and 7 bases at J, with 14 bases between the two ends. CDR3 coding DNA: TGTGCCAGCAGCCCGGACAGAGGGGGTGGCTACACCTTC. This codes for CASSPDRGGGYTF.

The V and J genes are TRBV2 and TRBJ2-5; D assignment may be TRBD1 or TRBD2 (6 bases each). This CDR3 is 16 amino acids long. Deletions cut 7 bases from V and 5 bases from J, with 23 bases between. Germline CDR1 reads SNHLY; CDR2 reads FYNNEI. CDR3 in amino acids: CASNEGGIGAGETQYF. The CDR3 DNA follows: TGTGCCAGCAATGAGGGGGGCATCGGCGCAGGGGAGACCCAGTACTTC.

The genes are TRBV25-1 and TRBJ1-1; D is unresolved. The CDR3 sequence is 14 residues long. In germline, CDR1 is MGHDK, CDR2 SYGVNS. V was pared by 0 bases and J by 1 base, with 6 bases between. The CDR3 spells CASSEYGENTEAFF. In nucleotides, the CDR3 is TGTGCCAGCAGTGAATATGGGGAGAACACTGAAGCTTTCTTT.

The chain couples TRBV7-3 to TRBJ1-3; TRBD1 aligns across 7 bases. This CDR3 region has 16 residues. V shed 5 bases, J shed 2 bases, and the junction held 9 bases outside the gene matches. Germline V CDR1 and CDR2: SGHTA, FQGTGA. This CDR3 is CASSAMGGTAGNTIYF. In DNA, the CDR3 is TGTGCCAGCAGCGCCATGGGAGGGACAGCTGGAAACACCATATATTTT.

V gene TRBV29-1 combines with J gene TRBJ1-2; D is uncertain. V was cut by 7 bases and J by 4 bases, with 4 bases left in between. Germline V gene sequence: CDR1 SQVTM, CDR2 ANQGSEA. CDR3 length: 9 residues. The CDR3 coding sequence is TGCAGCGCCGGCTATGGCTACACCTTC. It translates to CSAGYGYTF.

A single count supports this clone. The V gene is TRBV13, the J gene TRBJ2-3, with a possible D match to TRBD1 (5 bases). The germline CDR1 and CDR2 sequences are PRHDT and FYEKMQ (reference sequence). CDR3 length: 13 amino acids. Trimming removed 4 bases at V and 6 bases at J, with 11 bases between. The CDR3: CASSYQGSDTQYF. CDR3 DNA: TGTGCCAGCAGCTACCAGGGTTCGGATACGCAGTATTTT.

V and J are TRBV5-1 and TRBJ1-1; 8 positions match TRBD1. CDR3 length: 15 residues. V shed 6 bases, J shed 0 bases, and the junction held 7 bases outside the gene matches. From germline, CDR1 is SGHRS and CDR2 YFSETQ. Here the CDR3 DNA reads TGCGCCAGCAAACTACAGGGGGACCTGAACACTGAAGCTTTCTTT. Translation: CASKLQGDLNTEAFF.

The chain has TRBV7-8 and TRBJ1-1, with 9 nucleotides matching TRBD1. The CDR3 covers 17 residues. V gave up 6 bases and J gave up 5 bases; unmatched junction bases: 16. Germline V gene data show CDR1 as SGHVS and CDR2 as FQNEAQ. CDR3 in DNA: TGTGCCAGCAGACCTCACTTACAGGGGGCGGGCCAGACTGAAGCTTTCTTT. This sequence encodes CASRPHLQGAGQTEAFF.

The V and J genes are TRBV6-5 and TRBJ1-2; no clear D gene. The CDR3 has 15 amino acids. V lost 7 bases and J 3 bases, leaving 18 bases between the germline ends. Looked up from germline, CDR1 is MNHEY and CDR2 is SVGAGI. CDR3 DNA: TGTGCCAGCACACCGGGGTCCGCCGGGTACTATGGCTACACCTTC. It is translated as CASTPGSAGYYGYTF.

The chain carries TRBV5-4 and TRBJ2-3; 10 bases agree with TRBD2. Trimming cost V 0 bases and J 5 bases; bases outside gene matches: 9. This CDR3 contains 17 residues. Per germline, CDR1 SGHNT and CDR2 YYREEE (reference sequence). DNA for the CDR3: TGTGCCAGCAGCTTGGTATCACTAGCGGGGTGGGTAGATACGCAGTATTTT. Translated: CASSLVSLAGWVDTQYF.

CDR3 region: CASSLAVQETQYF. The CDR3 DNA sequence: TGTGCCAGCAGCTTAGCAGTCCAGGAGACCCAGTACTTC. The rearrangement links TRBV7-9 to TRBJ2-5, with unresolved D. Germline V gene lookup returns CDR1 SEHNR and CDR2 FQNEAQ (reference sequence). This CDR3 is 13 amino acids long. V was trimmed by 0 bases and J by 5 bases, leaving 7 bases between them.

Here the CDR3 DNA reads TGTGCCAGCAGCTTAGGGTGGGGCCAGCCCCAGCATTTT. Translating it yields CASSLGWGQPQHF. The chain employs TRBV7-2 and TRBJ1-5; possible D gene TRBD1, 5 bases. V lost 1 base and J 7 bases, leaving 8 bases between the germline ends. There are 13 residues in the CDR3. Germline-derived CDR1 and CDR2 are SGHTA and FQGNSA.

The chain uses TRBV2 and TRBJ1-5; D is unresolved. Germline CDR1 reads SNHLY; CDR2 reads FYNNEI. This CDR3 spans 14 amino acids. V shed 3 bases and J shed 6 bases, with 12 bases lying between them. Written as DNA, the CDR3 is TGTGCCAGCAGTGACCGCACTTGGACTCAGCCCCAGCATTTT. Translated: CASSDRTWTQPQHF. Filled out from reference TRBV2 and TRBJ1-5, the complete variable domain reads EPEVTQTPSHQVTQMGQEVILRCVPISNHLYFYWYRQILGQKVEFLVSFYNNEISEKSEIFDDQFSVERPDGSNFTLKIRSTKLEDSAMYFCASSDRTWTQPQHFGDGTRLSIL.

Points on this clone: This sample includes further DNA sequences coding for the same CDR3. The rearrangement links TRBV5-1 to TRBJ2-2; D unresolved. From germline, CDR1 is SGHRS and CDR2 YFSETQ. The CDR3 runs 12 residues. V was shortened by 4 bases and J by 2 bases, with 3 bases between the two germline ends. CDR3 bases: TGCGCCAGCAGCCTCAACACCGGGGAGCTGTTTTTT. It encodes CASSLNTGELFF.

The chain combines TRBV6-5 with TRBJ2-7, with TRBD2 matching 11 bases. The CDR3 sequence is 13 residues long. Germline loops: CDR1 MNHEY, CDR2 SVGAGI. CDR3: CARGTSGPREQYF. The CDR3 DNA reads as TGTGCAAGGGGGACTAGCGGCCCTAGGGAGCAGTACTTC.

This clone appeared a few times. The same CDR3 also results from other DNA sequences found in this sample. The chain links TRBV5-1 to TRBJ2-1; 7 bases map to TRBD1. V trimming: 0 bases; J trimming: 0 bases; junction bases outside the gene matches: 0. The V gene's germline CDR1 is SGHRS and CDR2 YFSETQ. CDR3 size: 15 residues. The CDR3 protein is CASSLGDSSYNEQFF. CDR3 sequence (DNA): TGCGCCAGCAGCTTGGGGGACAGCTCCTACAATGAGCAGTTCTTC. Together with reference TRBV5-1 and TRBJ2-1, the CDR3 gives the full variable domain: KAGVTQTPRYLIKTRGQQVTLSCSPISGHRSVSWYQQTPGQGLQFLFEYFSETQRNKGNFPGRFSGRQFSNSRSEMNVSTLELGDSALYLCASSLGDSSYNEQFFGPGTRLTVL.

CDR3 loop: CASRRAGNSPLHF. The CDR3, as DNA: TGTGCCAGCAGGAGGGCGGGAAATTCACCCCTCCACTTT. The chain employs TRBV27 and TRBJ1-6; D is unresolved. Deletions cut 6 bases from V and 7 bases from J, with 10 bases between. CDR1 and CDR2 (germline): MNHEY, SMNVEV (reference sequence). The CDR3 is made up of 13 amino acids.

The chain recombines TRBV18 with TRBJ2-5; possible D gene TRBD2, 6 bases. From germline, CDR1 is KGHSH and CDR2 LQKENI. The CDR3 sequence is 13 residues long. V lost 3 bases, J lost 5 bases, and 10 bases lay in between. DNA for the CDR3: TGTGCCAGCTCACCGGGACTTAGGGAGACCCAGTACTTC. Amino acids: CASSPGLRETQYF.